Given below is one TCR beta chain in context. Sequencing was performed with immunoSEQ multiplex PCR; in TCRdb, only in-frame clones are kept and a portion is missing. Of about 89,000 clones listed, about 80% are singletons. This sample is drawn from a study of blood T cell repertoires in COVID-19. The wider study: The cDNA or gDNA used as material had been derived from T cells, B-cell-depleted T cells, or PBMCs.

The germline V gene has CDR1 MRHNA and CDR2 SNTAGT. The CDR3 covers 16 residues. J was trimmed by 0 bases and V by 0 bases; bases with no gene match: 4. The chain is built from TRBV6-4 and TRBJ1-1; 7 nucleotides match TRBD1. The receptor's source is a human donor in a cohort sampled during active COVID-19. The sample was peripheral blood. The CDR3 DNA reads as TGTGCCAGCAGTGACTCAGAGGGGGCAGTGAACACTGAAGCTTTCTTT. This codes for CASSDSEGAVNTEAFF.